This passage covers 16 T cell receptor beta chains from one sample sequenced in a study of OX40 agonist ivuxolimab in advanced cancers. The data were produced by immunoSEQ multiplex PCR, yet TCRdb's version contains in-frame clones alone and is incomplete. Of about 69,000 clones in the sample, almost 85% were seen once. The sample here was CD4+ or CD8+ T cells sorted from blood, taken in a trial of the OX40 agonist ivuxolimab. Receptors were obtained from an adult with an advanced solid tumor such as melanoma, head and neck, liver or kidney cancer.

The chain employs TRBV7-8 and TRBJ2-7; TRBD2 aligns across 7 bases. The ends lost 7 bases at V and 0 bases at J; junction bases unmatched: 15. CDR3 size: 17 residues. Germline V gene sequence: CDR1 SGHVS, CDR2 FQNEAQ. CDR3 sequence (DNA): TGTGCCAGCACCGACCCGGGAGGAATATCGAGCTCCTACGAGCAGTACTTC. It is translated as CASTDPGGISSSYEQYF.

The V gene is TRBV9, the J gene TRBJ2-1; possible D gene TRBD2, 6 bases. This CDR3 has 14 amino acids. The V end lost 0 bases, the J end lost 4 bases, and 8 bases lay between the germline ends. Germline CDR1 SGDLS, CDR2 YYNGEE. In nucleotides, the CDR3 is TGTGCCAGCAGCGTAGAGGGGACTTACAATGAGCAGTTCTTC. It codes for CASSVEGTYNEQFF.

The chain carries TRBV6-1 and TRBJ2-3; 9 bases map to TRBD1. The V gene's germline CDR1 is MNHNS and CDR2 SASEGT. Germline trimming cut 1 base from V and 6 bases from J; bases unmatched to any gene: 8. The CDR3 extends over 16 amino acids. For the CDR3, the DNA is TGTGCCAGCAGTGAAGGGTTGGGACAGGGAAGGGATACGCAGTATTTT. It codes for CASSEGLGQGRDTQYF.

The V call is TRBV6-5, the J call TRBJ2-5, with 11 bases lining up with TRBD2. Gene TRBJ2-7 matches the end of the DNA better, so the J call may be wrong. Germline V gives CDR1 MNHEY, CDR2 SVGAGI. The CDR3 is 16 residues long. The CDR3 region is CASSYLTSGIHYEQYF. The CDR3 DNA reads TGTGCCAGCAGTTACTTGACTAGCGGGATCCACTACGAGCAGTACTTC.

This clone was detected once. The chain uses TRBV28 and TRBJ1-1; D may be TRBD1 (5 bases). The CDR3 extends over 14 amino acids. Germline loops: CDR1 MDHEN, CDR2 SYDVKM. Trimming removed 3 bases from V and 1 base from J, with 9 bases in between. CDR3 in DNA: TGTGCCAGCAGTTTGGCCGGGGGGAACACTGAAGCTTTCTTT. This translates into CASSLAGGNTEAFF.

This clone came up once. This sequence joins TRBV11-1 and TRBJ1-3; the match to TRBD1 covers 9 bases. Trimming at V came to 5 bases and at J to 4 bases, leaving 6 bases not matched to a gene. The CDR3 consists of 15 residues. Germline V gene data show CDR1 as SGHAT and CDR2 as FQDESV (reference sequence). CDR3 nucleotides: TGTGCCAGCAGCCGCGGACAGGGGTCAGGAAACACCATATATTTT. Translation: CASSRGQGSGNTIYF.

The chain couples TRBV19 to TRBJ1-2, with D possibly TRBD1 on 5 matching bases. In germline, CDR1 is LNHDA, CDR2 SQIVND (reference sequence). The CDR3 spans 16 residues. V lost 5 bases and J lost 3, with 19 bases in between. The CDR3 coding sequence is TGTGCCAGTAGTTCCCAATCGACGGGGGACTACTATGGCTACACCTTC. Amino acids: CASSSQSTGDYYGYTF.

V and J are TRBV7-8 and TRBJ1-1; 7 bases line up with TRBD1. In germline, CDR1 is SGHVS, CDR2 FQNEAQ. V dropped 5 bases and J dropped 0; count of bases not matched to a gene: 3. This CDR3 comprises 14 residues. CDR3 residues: CASSNRGLNTEAFF. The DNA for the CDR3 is TGTGCCAGCAGCAACAGGGGATTGAACACTGAAGCTTTCTTT.

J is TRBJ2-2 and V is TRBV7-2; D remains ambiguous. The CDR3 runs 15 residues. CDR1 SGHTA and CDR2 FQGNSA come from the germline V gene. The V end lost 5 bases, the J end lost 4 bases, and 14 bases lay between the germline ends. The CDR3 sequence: CASSPAAVSTGELFF. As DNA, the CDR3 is TGTGCCAGCAGCCCCGCCGCGGTATCCACCGGGGAGCTGTTTTTT. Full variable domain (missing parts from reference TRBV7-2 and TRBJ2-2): GAGVSQSPSNKVTEKGKDVELRCDPISGHTALYWYRQSLGQGLEFLIYFQGNSAPDKSGLPSDRFSAERTGGSVSTLTIQRTQQEDSAVYLCASSPAAVSTGELFFGEGSRLTVL.

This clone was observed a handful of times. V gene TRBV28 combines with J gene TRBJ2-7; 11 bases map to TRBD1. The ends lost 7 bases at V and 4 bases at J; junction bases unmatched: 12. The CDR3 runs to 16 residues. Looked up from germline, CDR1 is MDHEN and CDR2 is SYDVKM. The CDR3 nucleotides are TGTGCCAGCAATTCGTTCGGGACAGGGGGAAAATACGAGCAGTACTTC. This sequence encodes CASNSFGTGGKYEQYF.

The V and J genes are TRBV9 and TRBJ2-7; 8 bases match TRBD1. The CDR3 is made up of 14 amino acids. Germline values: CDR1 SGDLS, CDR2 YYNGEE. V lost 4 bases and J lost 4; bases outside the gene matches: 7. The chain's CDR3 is CASSFGQGSYEQYF. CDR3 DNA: TGTGCCAGCAGCTTTGGACAGGGTTCGTACGAGCAGTACTTC. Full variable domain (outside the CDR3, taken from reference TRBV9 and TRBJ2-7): DSGVTQTPKHLITATGQRVTLRCSPRSGDLSVYWYQQSLDQGLQFLIQYYNGEERAKGNILERFSAQQFPDLHSELNLSSLELGDSALYFCASSFGQGSYEQYFGPGTRLTVT.

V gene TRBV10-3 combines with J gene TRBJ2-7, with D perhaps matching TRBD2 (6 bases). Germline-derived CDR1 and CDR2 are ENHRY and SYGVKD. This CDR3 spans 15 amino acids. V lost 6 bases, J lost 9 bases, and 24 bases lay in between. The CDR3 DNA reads TGTGCCATCAGGGGAGCACCGGGACTTCAGGCGGCGCAGTACTTC. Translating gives CAIRGAPGLQAAQYF.

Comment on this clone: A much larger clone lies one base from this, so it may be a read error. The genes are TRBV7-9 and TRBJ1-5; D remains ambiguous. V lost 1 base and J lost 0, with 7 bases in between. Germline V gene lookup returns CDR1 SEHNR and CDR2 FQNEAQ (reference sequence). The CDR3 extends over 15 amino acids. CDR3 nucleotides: TGTGCCAGCAGCTTAGAGGGATATAGCAATCAGCCCCAGCATTTT. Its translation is CASSLEGYSNQPQHF.

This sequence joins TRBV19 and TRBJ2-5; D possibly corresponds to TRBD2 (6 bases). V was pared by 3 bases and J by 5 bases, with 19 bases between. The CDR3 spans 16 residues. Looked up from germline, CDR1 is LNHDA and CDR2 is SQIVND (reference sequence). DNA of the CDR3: TGTGCCAGTAGTATTACCCTGACCCTACGGGGGGAGACCCAGTACTTC. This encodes CASSITLTLRGETQYF.

CDR3 in DNA: TGTGCCAGCAGCCTCTTTTCCGCAAACAGGGGTAATCAGCCCCAGCATTTT. The encoded protein is CASSLFSANRGNQPQHF. The chain couples TRBV27 to TRBJ1-5, with TRBD1 matching 7 bases. V gave up 6 bases and J gave up 4 bases; unmatched junction bases: 15. The germline V gene encodes CDR1 MNHEY and CDR2 SMNVEV (reference sequence). The length of the CDR3 is 17 residues.

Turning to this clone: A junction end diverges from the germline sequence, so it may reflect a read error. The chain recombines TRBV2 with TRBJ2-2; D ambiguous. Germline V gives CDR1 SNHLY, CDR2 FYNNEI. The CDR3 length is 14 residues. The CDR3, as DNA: TGTGCCAGCTCGTCCCAGTCGAATACCGGGGAGCTGTTTTTT. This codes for CASSSQSNTGELFF. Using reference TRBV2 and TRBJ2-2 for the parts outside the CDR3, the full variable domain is EPEVTQTPSHQVTQMGQEVILRCVPISNHLYFYWYRQILGQKVEFLVSFYNNEISEKSEIFDDQFSVERPDGSNFTLKIRSTKLEDSAMYFCASSSQSNTGELFFGEGSRLTVL.